This T cell receptor (beta chain) was retrieved from a study of blood T cells in healthy people across ages. Study-wide results and caveats: What prevented conclusive comparison of naive and antigen-experienced cells was that PBMCs were unsorted. Long-lived donors carried more naive CD4+ cells and greater diversity than aged donors. Age advanced and TCR beta diversity per million T cells fell, roughly linearly.

The authors isolated at least 6.5 million PBMCs per sample. Together with a sample-barcoded 5' primer, a J-beta primer mix was included in a second PCR lasting about 6 to 11 cycles. TCRdb called the 5' RACE reads again in MiXCR, with one record for every CDR3 protein. The data contain 650,000 to 1,000,000 distinct CDR3 sequences, around 36% of them singletons. Details on this clonotype: Its antigen is undetermined. One end of the junction varies from germline; a read error may be responsible.

Germline CDR1 reads SGHTA; CDR2 reads FQGTGA. The CDR3 has 17 amino acids. This sequence was found in a man aged 18 to 35 in good health. The sequenced sample was blood. The genes are TRBV7-3 and TRBJ2-1; D perhaps matches TRBD1 (6 bases). The CDR3 nucleotides are TGTGCCAGCGGCTTAAACCCGGGACACAGTTCCTACAATGAGCAGTTCTTC. Its protein product is CASGLNPGHSSYNEQFF.